The source of this T cell receptor (beta chain) is a study of identical twins. The table lists this clonotype with a few counts. Using its own MiXCR run on the 5' RACE reads, TCRdb lists one record per CDR3 protein. The data contain roughly 1.6 million distinct CDR3 sequences, roughly a third of them seen just once; the ten biggest clones take up about 0.25%. The CDR3 runs to 14 residues. V lost 2 bases and J lost 6; bases outside the gene matches: 4. Germline CDR1 is SGHKS and CDR2 is YYEKEE (reference sequence). This rearrangement joins TRBV5-5 to TRBJ2-3, with 9 bases lining up with TRBD1. The TCR originated in a newborn girl in good health. Sequenced input: cord blood. Written as DNA, the CDR3 is TGTGCCAGCAGCTTAACGGACAGGGGTGATACGCAGTATTTT. This gives the protein CASSLTDRGDTQYF.